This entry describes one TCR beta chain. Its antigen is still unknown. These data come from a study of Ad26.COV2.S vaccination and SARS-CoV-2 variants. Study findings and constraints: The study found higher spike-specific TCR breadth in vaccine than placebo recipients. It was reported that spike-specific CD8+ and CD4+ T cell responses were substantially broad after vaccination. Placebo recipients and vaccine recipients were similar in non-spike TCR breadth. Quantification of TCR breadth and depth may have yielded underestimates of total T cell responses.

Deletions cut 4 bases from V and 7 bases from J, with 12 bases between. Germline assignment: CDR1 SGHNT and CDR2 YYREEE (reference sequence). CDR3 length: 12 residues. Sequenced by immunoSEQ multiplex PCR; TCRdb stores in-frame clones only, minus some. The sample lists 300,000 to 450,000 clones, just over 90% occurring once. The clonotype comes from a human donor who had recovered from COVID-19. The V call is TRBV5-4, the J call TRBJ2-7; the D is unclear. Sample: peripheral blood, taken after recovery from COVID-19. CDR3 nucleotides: TGTGCCAGCAGCCTAAGGGTGGGGGAGCAGTACTTC. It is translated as CASSLRVGEQYF.